This record covers a single TCR beta chain. The data are from a study of patients and donors after allogeneic stem cell transplantation. TCRdb independently ran MiXCR on the RT-PCR reads; one entry per CDR3 protein. Among about 110,000 distinct CDR3 sequences listed, over 30% were seen once. CDR1 MNHEY and CDR2 SVGEGT come from the germline V gene. V was cut by 8 bases and J by 4 bases, with 15 bases left in between. The CDR3 runs to 14 residues. The receptor comes from a human donor who was either an allogeneic HSCT recipient or a stem cell or donor lymphocyte infusion donor (not recorded which). It is not recorded whose cells these are; they may come from a transplant donor. The chain is built from TRBV6-2 or TRBV6-3 and TRBJ1-5; D gene ambiguous. Sequenced: blood, either unsorted or a sorted T cell fraction (not recorded which). CDR3 residues: CASGGVGENQPQHF. As DNA, the CDR3 is TGTGCCAGCGGTGGGGTCGGGGAGAATCAGCCCCAGCATTTT.